This TCR beta chain was retrieved from a study of control samples from healthy donors and cancer patients. Only in-frame clones appear in the TCRdb table, and some are missing; sequencing was by immunoSEQ multiplex PCR. The profile shows about 120,000 clones, approximately 89% of them singletons. The CDR3 is made up of 13 amino acids. Deletions cut 4 bases from V and 4 bases from J, with 10 bases between. Looked up from germline, CDR1 is MNHEY and CDR2 is SVGEGT. The TCR comes from a man aged 40-49 years in good health. V gene TRBV6-2 or TRBV6-3 combines with J gene TRBJ1-2; no clear D. The sample comprised blood. The CDR3 is CASSSQAAYGYTF. CDR3 coding DNA: TGTGCCAGCAGTTCGCAGGCTGCCTATGGCTACACCTTC.